This T cell receptor beta chain was captured by sequencing in a study of cytomegalovirus exposure and HLA in healthy donors. On the study more broadly: There were about 85 million unique TCRs (from HLA-typed donors) in an early data release.

Amplification used 60 Vbeta primers and 13 Jbeta primers. Data came from immunoSEQ multiplex PCR; TCRdb stores just in-frame clones and leaves some out. The repertoire includes 170,000 or so clones, about 85% of them detected once, and 1.5% to 2.5% sits in the top ten. Sequencing used PBMCs. This TCR was recovered from a man between 18 and 29 years old in good health and CMV-seronegative.

The CDR3 DNA reads as TGTGCCAGCAGCTTGGGGCAGGGCCATTCACCCCTCCACTTT. It yields the protein CASSLGQGHSPLHF. This chain connects TRBV5-8 to TRBJ1-6, with D perhaps matching TRBD1 (5 bases). Looked up from germline, CDR1 is SGHTS and CDR2 is YDEGEE. The V end lost 0 bases, the J end lost 8 bases, and 9 bases lay between the germline ends. This CDR3 has 14 residues.